Below, one T cell receptor beta chain is given with its context. This specimen comes from a study of CD8 T cells in Susac syndrome. The CDR3 contains 15 residues. Between the trimmed V and J ends, which lost 4 bases and 5 bases, there was a span of 19 bases. Germline CDR1 and CDR2: SGHNT and YYREEE (reference sequence). Reverse transcription of about 0.5 to 1 ug RNA used random hexamers. Multiplex PCR with immunoSEQ amplified the TCR beta CDR3 across 54 Vbeta and 13 Jbeta. A single record per CDR3 protein comes from TCRdb applying MiXCR to the immunoSEQ multiplex PCR reads. The sample contains 100,000 to 150,000 distinct CDR3 sequences, 96% of which appear only once.

Sequencing used CD4+ T cells from PBMCs. This receptor was identified in a human donor with Susac syndrome. The chain has TRBV5-4 and TRBJ2-7, with D perhaps TRBD2 (7 bases). The DNA for the CDR3 is TGTGCCAGCAGCCCCCAGGGGACTACGGCCCACGAGCAGTACTTC. Translation gives CASSPQGTTAHEQYF.